The 25 T cell receptor beta chains below all came from one sample that was sequenced in a study of blood T cell repertoires in COVID-19. Only in-frame clones appear in the TCRdb table, and some are missing; sequencing was by immunoSEQ multiplex PCR. This table holds roughly 45,000 clones, about nine tenths found once. The specimen was peripheral blood. The receptor source for this set is a man aged 60 to 75 with active COVID-19.

The V call is TRBV6-5, the J call TRBJ1-4, with D unresolved. V shed 0 bases and J shed 12 bases, with 14 bases lying between them. The CDR3 covers 14 residues. CDR1 is MNHEY and CDR2 is SVGAGI in the germline V gene. CDR3 protein: CASSYSTFGGELFF. In DNA, the CDR3 is TGTGCCAGCAGTTACTCGACGTTCGGCGGGGAACTGTTTTTT.

This clone was detected a few times. The rearrangement joins TRBV19 to TRBJ1-1, with 10 bases fitting TRBD1. V shed 7 bases and J 3 bases; nucleotides not matched to a gene: 17. CDR3 length equals 18 residues. Germline CDR1 reads LNHDA; CDR2 reads SQIVND (reference sequence). The CDR3 DNA is TGTGCCAGTAACGAGGGGAGGGGACAGGGGCTTCGGTACACTGAAGCTTTCTTT. Its translation: CASNEGRGQGLRYTEAFF.

This rearrangement joins TRBV7-8 to TRBJ1-1, with a possible D match to TRBD1 (6 bases). Trimming cost V 1 base and J 4 bases, with 16 bases left between them. The CDR3 length is 16 residues. Per germline, CDR1 SGHVS and CDR2 FQNEAQ. CDR3 sequence (DNA): TGTGCCAGCAGCTTAGAGGGGGGGCGCAGGGGCACTGAAGCTTTCTTT. Translating it yields CASSLEGGRRGTEAFF.

This chain connects TRBV7-6 to TRBJ1-1, with a tentative D call TRBD1 (5 bases). The length of the CDR3 is 13 residues. The V end lost 4 bases, the J end lost 5 bases, and 11 bases lay between the germline ends. Germline loops: CDR1 SGHVS, CDR2 FNYEAQ. CDR3 residues: CASSSDGGTEAFF. CDR3 bases: TGTGCCAGCAGCTCTGACGGGGGAACTGAAGCTTTCTTT.

The chain links TRBV11-2 to TRBJ2-1; no clear D. Germline CDR1 SGHAT, CDR2 FQNNGV. This CDR3 has 12 residues. V gave up 8 bases and J gave up 5 bases, with 10 bases separating them. CDR3 nucleotide sequence: TGTGCCAGCGGTCGGGTTCACAATGAGCAGTTCTTC. The encoded protein is CASGRVHNEQFF.

The CDR3 protein is CASSWSDIQYF. The CDR3 region has the DNA TGTGCCAGCTCATGGTCAGACATTCAGTACTTC. The chain combines TRBV18 with TRBJ2-4; D is unclear. The germline gives CDR1 KGHSH, CDR2 LQKENI. This CDR3 contains 11 residues. Deletions cut 5 bases from V and 8 bases from J, with 7 bases between. Drawing the rest from reference TRBV18 and TRBJ2-4, the complete variable domain is NAGVMQNPRHLVRRRGQEARLRCSPMKGHSHVYWYRQLPEEGLKFMVYLQKENIIDESGMPKERFSAEFPKEGPSILRIQQVVRGDSAAYFCASSWSDIQYFGAGTRLSVL.

The CDR3 sequence: CASSVGLAGYNEQFF. DNA of the CDR3: TGTGCCAGCTCAGTGGGACTAGCGGGGTACAATGAGCAGTTCTTC. The V gene is TRBV18, the J gene TRBJ2-1; 13 nucleotides line up with TRBD2. J was trimmed by 4 bases and V by 5 bases; bases with no gene match: 2. Germline V gene data show CDR1 as KGHSH and CDR2 as LQKENI. This CDR3 contains 15 residues.

This sequence joins TRBV4-1 and TRBJ2-3; D perhaps matches TRBD1 (5 bases). The CDR3 runs to 13 residues. Germline lookup yields CDR1 MGHRA and CDR2 YSYEKL. Trimming removed 0 bases at V and 5 bases at J, with 6 bases between. CDR3 bases: TGCGCCAGCAGCCAAGAAGGGGTAGATACGCAGTATTTT. As protein: CASSQEGVDTQYF.

The V gene is TRBV3-1 (or the pseudogene TRBV3-2), the J gene TRBJ1-6; D remains ambiguous. The CDR3 sequence is 14 residues long. Germline lookup yields CDR1 LGHDT and CDR2 YNNKEL (reference sequence). The germline V and J ends were trimmed by 1 base and 10 bases, with 11 bases remaining between them. DNA of the CDR3: TGTGCCAGCAGCCAAGGCTGGGAGGACTCACCCCTCCACTTT. Translating it yields CASSQGWEDSPLHF.

The J gene is TRBJ2-1, the V gene TRBV10-2; 9 bases fit TRBD1. The germline V gene encodes CDR1 WSHSY and CDR2 SAAADI. J was trimmed by 8 bases and V by 8 bases; bases with no gene match: 7. The CDR3 covers 13 residues. The CDR3 DNA reads as TGCGCCAGCGGGACAGGGTCCAAGCATGAGCAGTTCTTC. Translated, it gives CASGTGSKHEQFF.

The chain's CDR3 is CSVALGLAGAYNEQFF. The CDR3 nucleotides read TGCAGCGTTGCCTTAGGACTAGCGGGAGCCTACAATGAGCAGTTCTTC. The chain uses TRBV29-1 and TRBJ2-1; 13 bases are a match to TRBD2. Germline-derived CDR1 and CDR2 are SQVTM and ANQGSEA. The ends lost 4 bases at V and 2 bases at J; junction bases unmatched: 5. This CDR3 spans 16 amino acids.

J is TRBJ2-7 and V is TRBV11-1; 9 bases map to TRBD1. Germline CDR1 and CDR2: SGHAT and FQDESV (reference sequence). The CDR3 is 14 residues long. The ends lost 5 bases at V and 4 bases at J; junction bases unmatched: 6. CDR3 sequence (DNA): TGTGCCAGCAGCCCGGGACAGGGTATATACGAGCAGTACTTC. Its translation is CASSPGQGIYEQYF. The whole variable domain, remainder taken from reference TRBV11-1 and TRBJ2-7, is EAEVAQSPRYKITEKSQAVAFWCDPISGHATLYWYRQILGQGPELLVQFQDESVVDDSQLPKDRFSAERLKGVDSTLKIQPAELGDSAMYLCASSPGQGIYEQYFGPGTRLTVT.

This chain joins TRBV7-8 and TRBJ2-1; TRBD1 might be the D (7 bases). The CDR3 is made up of 13 amino acids. Germline V gene sequence: CDR1 SGHVS, CDR2 FQNEAQ. Between the trimmed V and J ends, which lost 5 bases and 9 bases, there was a span of 14 bases. CDR3 coding DNA: TGTGCCAGCAGCCGCCGACAGGGAGGTGAGCAGTTCTTC. Translation: CASSRRQGGEQFF. The full variable domain, its missing parts supplied by reference TRBV7-8 and TRBJ2-1, is GAGVSQSPRYKVAKRGQDVALRCDPISGHVSLFWYQQALGQGPEFLTYFQNEAQLDKSGLPSDRFFAERPEGSVSTLKIQRTQQEDSAVYLCASSRRQGGEQFFGPGTRLTVL.

The chain joins TRBV6-5 to TRBJ2-1, with 7 positions matching TRBD2. The CDR3 spans 14 residues. Germline assignment: CDR1 MNHEY and CDR2 SVGAGI. Trimming took 2 bases from V and 3 from J; bases not matched to a gene: 1. CDR3 bases: TGTGCCAGCAGTTACGGCGGGAGCTACAATGAGCAGTTCTTC. Protein product: CASSYGGSYNEQFF.

The V gene is TRBV2, the J gene TRBJ2-1; 9 bases line up with TRBD2. This CDR3 region has 16 residues. J gave up 6 bases and V 7 bases, and 13 bases lay outside the gene matches. Germline CDR1 reads SNHLY; CDR2 reads FYNNEI. This chain's CDR3 is CASKPIAGVPGNEQFF. The CDR3 coding sequence is TGTGCCAGCAAACCTATAGCGGGAGTTCCGGGCAATGAGCAGTTCTTC.

This clone was observed once. An end of the junction does not agree with germline; a read error may underlie this. The chain is built from TRBV2 and TRBJ2-5; possibly TRBD2 for D (5 bases). This CDR3 has 14 amino acids. Germline CDR1 and CDR2: SNHLY and FYNNEI. Here the CDR3 reads CASRERATQEAQYF. In DNA form, the CDR3 reads TGTGCCAGCAGGGAGAGGGCAACTCAAGAGGCCCAGTACTTC.

This clone was found a few times. The chain carries TRBV21-1 and TRBJ2-7; TRBD1 is taken as the D call from the table, unchecked against the DNA. TRBV21-1 is a known pseudogene. This CDR3 is 15 amino acids long. The CDR3 DNA is TGTGCCAGCTGGGTTAGACAGTCGGTTTCCTACGAGCAGTACTTC. Its translation is CASWVRQSVSYEQYF.

The rearrangement joins TRBV7-9 to TRBJ1-4; D remains ambiguous. From germline, CDR1 is SEHNR and CDR2 FQNEAQ (reference sequence). This CDR3 has 15 amino acids. The V end lost 4 bases, the J end lost 8 bases, and 17 bases lay between the germline ends. CDR3 in amino acids: CASSSPGPAGEKLFF. The CDR3 region has the DNA TGTGCCAGCAGCTCTCCCGGCCCCGCCGGGGAAAAACTGTTTTTT. The full variable domain, rest sourced from reference TRBV7-9 and TRBJ1-4, is DTGVSQNPRHKITKRGQNVTFRCDPISEHNRLYWYRQTLGQGPEFLTYFQNEAQLEKSRLLSDRFSAERPKGSFSTLEIQRTEQGDSAMYLCASSSPGPAGEKLFFGSGTQLSVL.

CDR3 sequence (DNA): TGTGCCAGTAGTATGGGGACAGACTATGGCTACACCTTC. It specifies CASSMGTDYGYTF. The chain combines TRBV19 with TRBJ1-2; 7 bases are shared with TRBD1. V trimming: 3 bases; J trimming: 3 bases; junction bases outside the gene matches: 1. The CDR3 is made up of 13 amino acids. Germline V gene sequence: CDR1 LNHDA, CDR2 SQIVND (reference sequence).

The chain couples TRBV2 to TRBJ1-1; D call uncertain. V was cut by 2 bases and J by 0 bases, with 13 bases left in between. CDR1 and CDR2 from the germline V gene are SNHLY and FYNNEI. The CDR3 has 16 amino acids. CDR3 region: CASSESRLTMNTEAFF. CDR3 coding DNA: TGTGCCAGCAGTGAAAGTCGCCTGACAATGAACACTGAAGCTTTCTTT.

V usage is TRBV5-1 and J usage is TRBJ1-2; D is unresolved. The CDR3 spans 12 residues. Trimming pared 0 bases from V and 5 bases from J, leaving 5 bases between. The germline gives CDR1 SGHRS, CDR2 YFSETQ. CDR3 sequence: CASSLGLYGYTF. CDR3 nucleotide sequence: TGCGCCAGCAGCTTGGGTCTATATGGCTACACCTTC.

The J gene is TRBJ2-7, the V gene TRBV5-1, with 8 bases identical to TRBD2. This CDR3 contains 14 residues. CDR1 is SGHRS and CDR2 is YFSETQ in the germline V gene. J gave up 6 bases and V 2 bases, and 7 bases lay outside the gene matches. CDR3 bases: TGCGCCAGCAGCTTATTACTAGCGGAAAGCGAGCAGTACTTC. It translates to CASSLLLAESEQYF.

V is TRBV5-6 and J is TRBJ2-7; 10 bases agree with TRBD1. The CDR3 is 19 amino acids. The germline V gene encodes CDR1 SGHDT and CDR2 YYEEEE. V was clipped by 0 bases and J by 0 bases; unmatched bases: 12. CDR3 loop: CASSLVRDRGVFSSYEQYF. CDR3 DNA: TGTGCCAGCAGCTTGGTCCGGGACAGGGGAGTTTTCAGCTCCTACGAGCAGTACTTC.

This clone turned up a few times. The chain links TRBV28 to TRBJ2-7; 9 bases align to TRBD2. The CDR3 covers 16 residues. V was pared by 4 bases and J by 5 bases, with 12 bases of the junction left unmatched. The germline gives CDR1 MDHEN, CDR2 SYDVKM. This chain's CDR3 is CASSSAGTAGGHEQYF. Here the CDR3 DNA reads TGTGCCAGCAGTTCCGCTGGGACAGCGGGAGGCCACGAGCAGTACTTC.

This chain joins TRBV5-1 and TRBJ2-2; 8 nucleotides align to TRBD2. V shed 3 bases and J 6 bases; nucleotides not matched to a gene: 7. The CDR3 is 15 residues long. From germline, CDR1 is SGHRS and CDR2 YFSETQ. CDR3 sequence: CASSSGGGRSGELFF. The DNA for the CDR3 is TGCGCCAGCAGCTCCGGGGGGGGACGGTCCGGGGAGCTGTTTTTT.